This TCR beta chain was found in a study of OX40 agonist ivuxolimab in advanced cancers. TCRdb keeps only in-frame clones here, not all; method: immunoSEQ multiplex PCR. The data hold approximately 63,000 clones, with roughly nine tenths observed a single time. The CDR3 has 15 amino acids. Germline loops: CDR1 MRHNA, CDR2 SNTAGT. The V segment lost 3 bases and the J segment 4 bases; nucleotides outside the gene matches: 3. Patients were ruled out by autoimmune disease history or systemic immunosuppression. The source was CD4+ or CD8+ T cells sorted from blood, collected in a trial of the OX40 agonist ivuxolimab. This sequence was found in an adult with an advanced solid tumor such as melanoma, head and neck, liver or kidney cancer. This rearrangement joins TRBV6-4 to TRBJ2-3; 11 bases match TRBD2. This CDR3 is CASSETSGKSDTQYF. CDR3 DNA: TGTGCCAGCAGTGAGACTAGCGGGAAATCAGATACGCAGTATTTT.